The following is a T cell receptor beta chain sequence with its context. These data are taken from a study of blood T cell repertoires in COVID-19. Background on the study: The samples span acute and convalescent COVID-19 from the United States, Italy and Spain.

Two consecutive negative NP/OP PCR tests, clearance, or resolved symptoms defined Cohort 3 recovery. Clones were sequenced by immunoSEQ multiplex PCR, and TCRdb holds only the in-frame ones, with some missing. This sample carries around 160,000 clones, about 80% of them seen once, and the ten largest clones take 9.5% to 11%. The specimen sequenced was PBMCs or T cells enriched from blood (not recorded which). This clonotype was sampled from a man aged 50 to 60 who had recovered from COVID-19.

The CDR3 region is CASSQELDSHEQYF. CDR3 in DNA: TGTGCCAGCAGCCAAGAACTGGACAGCCACGAGCAGTACTTC. The J gene is TRBJ2-7, the V gene TRBV14, with D tentatively TRBD1 (6 bases). Trimming left V 0 bases short and J 5 bases short, with 11 bases between. CDR1 SGHDN and CDR2 FVKESK come from the germline V gene. The CDR3 has 14 residues. Variable domain in full (rest from reference TRBV14 and TRBJ2-7): EAGVTQFPSHSVIEKGQTVTLRCDPISGHDNLYWYRRVMGKEIKFLLHFVKESKQDESGMPNNRFLAERTGGTYSTLKVQPAELEDSGVYFCASSQELDSHEQYFGPGTRLTVT.